This section outlines one TCR beta chain sequence together with its context. It has no known antigen specificity. No base quality information exists; no much larger clone differs at one position. TCRbeta CDR3 regions were sequenced with the immunoSEQ Assay. After extraction, genomic DNA underwent amplification by bias-controlled multiplex PCR, followed by high-throughput sequencing. From the authors' description of their analysis: Collapsing and filtering of sequences were performed to quantify the absolute abundance of each unique TCRbeta CDR3 region. T cell fraction was estimated by normalization of TCRbeta template counts to usable DNA, with usable DNA being measured through amplification of reference genes present in all nucleated cells. Repertoire TCRs were annotated as SARS-CoV-2-specific when V gene, CDR3 amino acid sequence and J gene were exactly matched to a known reactive TCR set. The reference SARS-CoV-2 TCR set was derived from MIRA and filtered for enrichment in COVID-19-positive ImmuneCODE repertoires, a step that removed public or cross-reactive TCRs. Using the MIRA antigens, annotated TCRs were further analysed by specific ORF or by position within an ORF. Depth was the summed frequency of annotated unique rearrangements, while breadth was defined as annotated unique rearrangements over total unique productive rearrangements. TCR breadth was compared between groups using two-sided Wilcoxon rank-sum tests. TCRdb took this table from immuneACCESS and kept in-frame rearrangements with V and J called. Such tables lack part of the clones; where checked against another copy, unresolved V genes explain under half of the gap, and the rest is unexplained. V, J and clone size are those of that table, while D and trimming were read from the DNA. This sample gives 350,000 to 450,000 clones in total; just over 90% of them show up just once. 3% to 5% of the sample rests with the top ten.

The sample's time point label is to be understood as: individuals recovered from natural SARS-CoV-2 infection. The sample originates from a study of Ad26.COV2.S vaccination and SARS-CoV-2 variants (dated by TCRdb to the early 2020s). Study-level background: Sequencing of the TCRbeta repertoire served to evaluate the specificity and breadth of SARS-CoV-2-reactive T cell receptors following Ad26.COV2.S vaccination. A total of 32 samples were included in the TCR-sequenced set, comprising roughly 19 Ad26.COV2.S vaccine recipients, 5 placebo recipients and 8 SARS-CoV-2 convalescent individuals. Broader findings and caveats from the paper: After vaccination, substantial breadth of spike-specific CD8+ and CD4+ T cell responses was reported. According to the authors, total T cell responses may have been underestimated by the TCR breadth and depth analyses. Vaccine and placebo recipients had similar non-spike TCR breadth, a finding consistent with the vaccine containing only spike. Compared with placebo recipients, Ad26.COV2.S recipients showed higher spike-specific TCR breadth (P = 0.0014).

There are 16 amino acids in the CDR3, from cysteine to phenylalanine inclusive. The retained sequence is limited to the CDR3, 48 bases, with the frame set at the first base. V is shortened by 0 bases, J by 4 bases, and the region joining them spans 13 bases. Looking up the germline V gene (reference sequence) yields CDR1 LNHNV and CDR2 YYDKDF. This clonotype was sampled from a human donor who had recovered from COVID-19. Sequencing used peripheral blood, obtained after recovery from COVID-19. Recombination joined TRBV15 with TRBJ1-3; the D gene is not confidently resolved. The sequenced DNA: TGTGCCACCAGCAGAGATCGACAACTGCTCGGAAACACCATATATTTT. It translates as CATSRDRQLLGNTIYF. Where the CDR3 stops, the reference TRBV15 and TRBJ1-3 genes take over; the full variable domain is DAMVIQNPRYQVTQFGKPVTLSCSQTLNHNVMYWYQQKSSQAPKLLFHYYDKDFNNEADTPDNFQSRRPNTSFCFLDIRSPGLGDTAMYLCATSRDRQLLGNTIYFGEGSWLTVV.